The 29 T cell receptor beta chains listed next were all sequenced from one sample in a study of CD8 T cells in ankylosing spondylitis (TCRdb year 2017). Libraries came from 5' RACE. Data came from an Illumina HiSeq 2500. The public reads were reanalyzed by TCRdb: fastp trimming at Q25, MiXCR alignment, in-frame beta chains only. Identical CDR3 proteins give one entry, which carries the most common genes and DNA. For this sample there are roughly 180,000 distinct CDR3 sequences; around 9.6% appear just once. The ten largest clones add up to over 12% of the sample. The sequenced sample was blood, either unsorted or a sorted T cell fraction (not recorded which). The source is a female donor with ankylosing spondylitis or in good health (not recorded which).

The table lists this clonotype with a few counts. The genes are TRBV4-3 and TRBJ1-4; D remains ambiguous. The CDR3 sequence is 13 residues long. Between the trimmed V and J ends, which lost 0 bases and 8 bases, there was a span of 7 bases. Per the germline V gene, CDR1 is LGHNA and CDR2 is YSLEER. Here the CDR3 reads CASSQDTYEKLFF. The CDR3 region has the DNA TGCGCCAGCAGCCAAGATACATACGAAAAACTGTTTTTT.

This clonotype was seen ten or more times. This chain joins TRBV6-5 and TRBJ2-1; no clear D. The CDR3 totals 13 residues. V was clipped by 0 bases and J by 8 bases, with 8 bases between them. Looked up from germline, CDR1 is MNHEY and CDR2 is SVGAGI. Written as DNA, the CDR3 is TGTGCCAGCAGTTACTCAATAGTCTATGAGCAGTTCTTC. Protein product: CASSYSIVYEQFF.

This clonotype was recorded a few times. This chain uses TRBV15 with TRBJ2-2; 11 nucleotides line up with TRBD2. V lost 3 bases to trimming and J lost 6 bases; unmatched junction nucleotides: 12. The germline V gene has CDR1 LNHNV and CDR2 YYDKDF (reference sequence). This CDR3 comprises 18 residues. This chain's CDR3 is CATSSEAASGRLAGELFF. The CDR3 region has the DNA TGTGCCACCAGCAGTGAAGCTGCTAGCGGGAGGCTGGCCGGGGAGCTGTTTTTT.

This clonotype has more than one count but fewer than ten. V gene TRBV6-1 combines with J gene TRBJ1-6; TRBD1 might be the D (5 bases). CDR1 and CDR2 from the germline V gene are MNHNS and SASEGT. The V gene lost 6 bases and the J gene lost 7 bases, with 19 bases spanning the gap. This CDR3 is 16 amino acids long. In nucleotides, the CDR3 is TGTGCCAGCAGATCCCCCCTACGGGGCCTAAATTCACCCCTCCACTTT. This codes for CASRSPLRGLNSPLHF.

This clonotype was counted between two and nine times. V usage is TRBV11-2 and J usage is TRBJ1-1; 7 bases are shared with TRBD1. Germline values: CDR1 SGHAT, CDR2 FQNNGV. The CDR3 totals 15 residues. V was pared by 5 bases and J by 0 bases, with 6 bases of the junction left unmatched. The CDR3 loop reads CASSPWDSLNTEAFF. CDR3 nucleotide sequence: TGTGCCAGCAGCCCATGGGACAGCCTGAACACTGAAGCTTTCTTT.

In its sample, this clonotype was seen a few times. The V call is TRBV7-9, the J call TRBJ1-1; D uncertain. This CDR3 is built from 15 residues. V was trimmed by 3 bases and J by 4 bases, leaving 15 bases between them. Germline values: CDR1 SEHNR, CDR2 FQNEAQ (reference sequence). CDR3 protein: CASSFSESEGTEAFF. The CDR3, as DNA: TGTGCCAGCAGCTTCTCGGAATCCGAGGGCACTGAAGCTTTCTTT.

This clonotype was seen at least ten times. For the CDR3, the DNA is TGTGCCAGCAGCTCTTCAACCGGGACTAGCTCCTACGAGCAGTACTTC. This gives the protein CASSSSTGTSSYEQYF. This chain connects TRBV7-9 to TRBJ2-7, with TRBD2 matching over 8 bases. In germline, CDR1 is SEHNR, CDR2 FQNEAQ (reference sequence). J lost 0 bases, V lost 4 bases, and 8 bases had no gene match. The CDR3 spans 16 residues.

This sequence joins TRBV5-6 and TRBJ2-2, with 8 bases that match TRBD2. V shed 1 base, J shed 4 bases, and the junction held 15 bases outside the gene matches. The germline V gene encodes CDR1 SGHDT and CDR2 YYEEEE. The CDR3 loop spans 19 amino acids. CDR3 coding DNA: TGTGCCAGCAGCTTGTCACCCCTCAGCGGGAGTTGGAGCACCGGGGAGCTGTTTTTT. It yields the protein CASSLSPLSGSWSTGELFF.

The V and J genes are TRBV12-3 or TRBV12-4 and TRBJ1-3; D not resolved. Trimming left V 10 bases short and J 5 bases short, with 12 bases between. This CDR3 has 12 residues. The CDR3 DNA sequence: TGTGCCACCAGAGGAGGAAGAAACACCATATATTTT. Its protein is CATRGGRNTIYF.

The CDR3 DNA follows: TGCAGTGCTAGAGATTTGAGCGGGCCGTACAATGAGCAGTTCTTC. Its translation is CSARDLSGPYNEQFF. The chain combines TRBV20-1 with TRBJ2-1; D might be TRBD2 (6 bases). With 0 bases removed from V and 4 bases from J, the gap between germline ends came to 13 bases. CDR3 length equals 15 residues. From germline, CDR1 is DFQATT and CDR2 SNEGSKA (reference sequence).

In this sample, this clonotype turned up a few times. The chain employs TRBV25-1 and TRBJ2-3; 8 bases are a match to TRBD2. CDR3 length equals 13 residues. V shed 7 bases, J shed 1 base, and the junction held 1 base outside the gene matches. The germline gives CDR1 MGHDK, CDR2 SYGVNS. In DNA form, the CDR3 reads TGTGCCAGCACGCGGGAGGGCACAGATACGCAGTATTTT. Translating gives CASTREGTDTQYF.

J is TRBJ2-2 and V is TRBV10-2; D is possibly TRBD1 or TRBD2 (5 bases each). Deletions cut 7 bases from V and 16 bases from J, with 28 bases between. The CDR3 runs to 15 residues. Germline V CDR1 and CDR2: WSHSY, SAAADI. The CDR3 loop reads CASISEGLRTGEKFF. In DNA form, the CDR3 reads TGCGCCAGCATTTCTGAGGGGTTGAGGACCGGGGAGAAGTTTTTT.

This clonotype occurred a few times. CDR3 sequence reads: CASSGTRALNEQFF. The DNA for the CDR3 is TGTGCCAGCAGCGGGACTAGGGCACTCAATGAGCAGTTCTTC. The chain combines TRBV9 with TRBJ2-1; 7 bases align to TRBD2. With V trimmed by 3 bases and J by 6 bases, 6 bases remained unmatched. The CDR3 sequence is 14 residues long. The germline CDR1 and CDR2 sequences are SGDLS and YYNGEE.

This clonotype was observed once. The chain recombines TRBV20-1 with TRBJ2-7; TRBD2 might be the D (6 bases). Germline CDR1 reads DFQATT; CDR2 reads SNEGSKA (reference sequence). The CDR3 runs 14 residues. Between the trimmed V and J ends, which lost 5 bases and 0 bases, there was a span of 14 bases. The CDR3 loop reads CSAYSGTDSYEQYF. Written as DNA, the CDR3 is TGCAGTGCTTATAGCGGAACTGACTCCTACGAGCAGTACTTC.

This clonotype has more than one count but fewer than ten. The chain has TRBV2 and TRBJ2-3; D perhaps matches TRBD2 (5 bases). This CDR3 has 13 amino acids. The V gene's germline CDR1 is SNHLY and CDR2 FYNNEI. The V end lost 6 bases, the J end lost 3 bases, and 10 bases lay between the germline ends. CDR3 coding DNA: TGTGCCAGCAGGGAGGAAGGGACAGATACGCAGTATTTT. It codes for CASREEGTDTQYF.

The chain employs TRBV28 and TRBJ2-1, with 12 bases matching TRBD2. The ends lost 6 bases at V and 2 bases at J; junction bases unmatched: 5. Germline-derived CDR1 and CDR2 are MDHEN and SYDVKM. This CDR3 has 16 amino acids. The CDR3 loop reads CASSPRLAGAYNEQFF. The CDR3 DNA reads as TGTGCCAGCAGCCCAAGACTAGCGGGGGCCTACAATGAGCAGTTCTTC. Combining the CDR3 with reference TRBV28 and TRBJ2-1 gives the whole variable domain DVKVTQSSRYLVKRTGEKVFLECVQDMDHENMFWYRQDPGLGLRLIYFSYDVKMKEKGDIPEGYSVSREKKERFSLILESASTNQTSMYLCASSPRLAGAYNEQFFGPGTRLTVL.

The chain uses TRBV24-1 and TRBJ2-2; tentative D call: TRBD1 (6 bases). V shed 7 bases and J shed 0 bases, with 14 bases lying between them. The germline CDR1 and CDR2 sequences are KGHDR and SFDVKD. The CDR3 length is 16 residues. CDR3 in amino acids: CATSPGHFANTGELFF. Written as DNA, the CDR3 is TGTGCCACCAGCCCGGGACATTTCGCGAACACCGGGGAGCTGTTTTTT.

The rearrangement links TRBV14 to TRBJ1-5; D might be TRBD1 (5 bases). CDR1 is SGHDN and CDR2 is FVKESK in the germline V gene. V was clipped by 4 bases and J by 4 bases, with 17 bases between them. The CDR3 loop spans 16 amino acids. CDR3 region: CASSPQRNKGNQPQHF. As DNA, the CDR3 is TGTGCCAGCAGCCCTCAAAGGAACAAGGGGAATCAGCCCCAGCATTTT.

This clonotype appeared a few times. CDR3 sequence reads: CASSREGRGRALGEQFF. The DNA for the CDR3 is TGCGCCAGCAGCCGAGAGGGCCGCGGGAGGGCCCTAGGTGAGCAGTTCTTC. The rearrangement uses TRBV5-1 and TRBJ2-1; TRBD2 agrees at 9 bases. Per the germline V gene, CDR1 is SGHRS and CDR2 is YFSETQ. CDR3 length equals 17 residues. Losses at the gene ends were 4 bases for V and 9 bases for J; bases not matched to a gene: 17.

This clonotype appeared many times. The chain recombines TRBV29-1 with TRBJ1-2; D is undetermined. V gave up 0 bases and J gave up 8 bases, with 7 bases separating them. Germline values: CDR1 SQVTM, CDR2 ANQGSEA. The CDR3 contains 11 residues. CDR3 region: CSVEDLGGYTF. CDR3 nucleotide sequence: TGCAGCGTTGAAGATTTGGGCGGCTACACCTTC.

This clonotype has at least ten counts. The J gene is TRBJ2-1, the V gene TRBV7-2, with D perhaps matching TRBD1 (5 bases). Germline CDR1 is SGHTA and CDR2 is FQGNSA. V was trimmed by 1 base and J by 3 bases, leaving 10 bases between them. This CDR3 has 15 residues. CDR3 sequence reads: CASSLEGADYNEQFF. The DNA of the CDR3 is TGTGCCAGCAGCTTAGAAGGGGCCGACTACAATGAGCAGTTCTTC.

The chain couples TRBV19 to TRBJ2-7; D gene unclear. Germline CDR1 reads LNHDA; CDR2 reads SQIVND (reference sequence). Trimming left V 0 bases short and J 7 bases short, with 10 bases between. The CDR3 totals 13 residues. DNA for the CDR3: TGTGCCAGTAGTATAGAACTCCCGCGGGAGCAGTACTTC. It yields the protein CASSIELPREQYF.

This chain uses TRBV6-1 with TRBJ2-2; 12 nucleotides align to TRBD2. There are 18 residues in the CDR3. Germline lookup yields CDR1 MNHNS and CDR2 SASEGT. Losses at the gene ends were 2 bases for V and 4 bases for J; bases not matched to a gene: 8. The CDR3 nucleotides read TGTGCCAGCAGTGAAAAGGCTAGCGGGAGGGCCGGCACCGGGGAGCTGTTTTTT. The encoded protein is CASSEKASGRAGTGELFF.

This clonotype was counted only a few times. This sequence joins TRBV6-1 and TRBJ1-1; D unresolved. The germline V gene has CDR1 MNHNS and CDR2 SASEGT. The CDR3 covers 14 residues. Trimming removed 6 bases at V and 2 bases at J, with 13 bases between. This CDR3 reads CASRSANTNTEAFF. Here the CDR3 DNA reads TGTGCCAGCAGATCAGCTAACACTAACACTGAAGCTTTCTTT.

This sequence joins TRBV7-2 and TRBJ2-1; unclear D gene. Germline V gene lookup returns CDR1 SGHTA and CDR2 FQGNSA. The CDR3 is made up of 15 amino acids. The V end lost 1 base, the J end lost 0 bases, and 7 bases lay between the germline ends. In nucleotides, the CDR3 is TGTGCCAGCAGCTTAGTCGATAGCTCCTACAATGAGCAGTTCTTC. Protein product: CASSLVDSSYNEQFF.

Here the CDR3 reads CATSDRDRGETQYF. For the CDR3, the DNA is TGTGCCACCAGTGATCGTGACAGGGGAGAGACCCAGTACTTC. The chain employs TRBV24-1 and TRBJ2-5; 8 bases agree with TRBD1. CDR1 and CDR2 from the germline V gene are KGHDR and SFDVKD. The V and J ends lost 3 bases and 4 bases, in that order; junction bases with no gene match: 3. This CDR3 contains 14 residues.

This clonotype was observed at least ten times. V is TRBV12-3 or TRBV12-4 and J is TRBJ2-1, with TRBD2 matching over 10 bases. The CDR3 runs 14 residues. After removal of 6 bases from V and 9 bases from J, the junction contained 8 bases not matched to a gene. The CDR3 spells CASSPAGGLLEQFF. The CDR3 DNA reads TGTGCCAGCAGCCCAGCGGGAGGGCTTCTTGAGCAGTTCTTC.

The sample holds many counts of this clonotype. The chain's CDR3 is CASSQDTGNYEQYF. CDR3 in DNA: TGCGCCAGCAGCCAAGATACAGGGAACTACGAGCAGTACTTC. This sequence joins TRBV4-3 and TRBJ2-7; weak D call: TRBD1 (6 bases). Trimming cost V 0 bases and J 3 bases, with 9 bases left between them. CDR3 length equals 14 residues. Germline assignment: CDR1 LGHNA and CDR2 YSLEER.

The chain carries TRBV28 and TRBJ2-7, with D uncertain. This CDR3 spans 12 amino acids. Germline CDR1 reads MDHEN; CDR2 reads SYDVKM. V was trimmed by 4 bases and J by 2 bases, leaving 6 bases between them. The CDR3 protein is CASSWDTYEQYF. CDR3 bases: TGTGCCAGCAGTTGGGATACCTACGAGCAGTACTTC.